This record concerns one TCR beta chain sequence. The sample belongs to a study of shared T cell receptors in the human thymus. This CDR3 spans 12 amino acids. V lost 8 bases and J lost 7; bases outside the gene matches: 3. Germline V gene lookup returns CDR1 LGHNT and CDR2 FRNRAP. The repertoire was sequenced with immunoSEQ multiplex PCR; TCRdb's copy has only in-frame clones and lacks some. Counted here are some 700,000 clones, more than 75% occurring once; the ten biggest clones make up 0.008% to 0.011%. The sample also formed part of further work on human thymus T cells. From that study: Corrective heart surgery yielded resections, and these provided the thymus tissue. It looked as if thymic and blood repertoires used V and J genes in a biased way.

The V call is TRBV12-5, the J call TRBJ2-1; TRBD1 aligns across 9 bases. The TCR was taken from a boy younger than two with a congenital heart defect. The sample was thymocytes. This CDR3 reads CASTGGANEQFF. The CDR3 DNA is TGTGCTAGTACAGGGGGCGCGAATGAGCAGTTCTTC. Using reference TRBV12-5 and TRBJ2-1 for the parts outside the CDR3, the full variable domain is DARVTQTPRHKVTEMGQEVTMRCQPILGHNTVFWYRQTMMQGLELLAYFRNRAPLDDSGMPKDRFSAEMPDATLATLKIQPSEPRDSAVYFCASTGGANEQFFGPGTRLTVL.